This T cell receptor (beta chain) was captured by sequencing in a study of T cells in Graves' hyperthyroidism and ophthalmopathy. Study context: Peripheral blood specimens were obtained at initial diagnosis, prior to any treatment.

Broader study findings: Most thyroid clonotypes that were expanded above 0.001 also turned up in blood. A 13 V-J signature model discriminated ophthalmopathy versus stable hyperthyroidism. Before onset, by a median of approximately 5.9 months, the model predicted ophthalmopathy.

CDR3 size: 15 residues. In germline, CDR1 is LGHDT, CDR2 YNNKEL (reference sequence). V was shortened by 4 bases and J by 3 bases, with 16 bases between the two germline ends. TCR beta CDR3 sequences were amplified from RNA transcripts. RT-PCR in the first round (using the HTBI primer set) targeted the TCR CDR3. TCRdb called the multiplex PCR reads again in MiXCR, with one record for every CDR3 protein. The top ten hold 7.9% of the sample, which has around 290,000 distinct CDR3 sequences, approximately 14% seen once. In this sample, this clonotype turned up many times. The antigen remains undetermined.

Sequencing input: blood. The V call is TRBV3-1, the J call TRBJ2-7; the D is unclear. The clonotype originates from a middle-aged woman with Graves' hyperthyroidism. CDR3 coding DNA: TGTGCCAGCAGCCCCTCGGAAGGGTTCTTCTACGAGCAGTACTTC. This gives the protein CASSPSEGFFYEQYF.